The entry that follows covers one T cell receptor beta chain sequence. This sample stems from a study of blood T cell repertoires in COVID-19. Data came from immunoSEQ multiplex PCR; TCRdb stores just in-frame clones and leaves some out. The sample carries about 240,000 clones, roughly 80% recorded once. The CDR3 loop spans 13 amino acids. Germline V gene sequence: CDR1 MDHEN, CDR2 SYDVKM. V lost 2 bases and J 7 bases, leaving 11 bases between the germline ends. The genes are TRBV28 and TRBJ1-1; a possible D gene is TRBD1 (6 bases). This clonotype was obtained from a woman younger than 30 with acute or convalescent COVID-19. Sequences were obtained from peripheral blood. CDR3 DNA: TGTGCCAGCAGTTTAGGAATACAGGGTGAAGCTTTCTTT. Protein product: CASSLGIQGEAFF.